These 18 T cell receptor beta chains came from one sample sequenced in a study of shared clonotypes between healthy human individuals. CD8 cells classed as naive were CD45RO-negative and positively selected for CCR7, excluding terminally differentiated effector memory CD45RA+ cells. Profiled with immunoSEQ multiplex PCR; TCRdb holds only in-frame clones, not every one. Among about 800,000 clones listed, 95% to 97% were seen once. Specimen: naive CD8+ T cells sorted from blood. The receptor source for this set is a man younger than 40 in good health.

J is TRBJ2-2 and V is TRBV6-1; 11 bases fit TRBD2. The CDR3 loop spans 14 amino acids. V was clipped by 8 bases and J by 7 bases; unmatched bases: 6. The germline V gene encodes CDR1 MNHNS and CDR2 SASEGT. This CDR3 is CASRYGLAGGELFF. The DNA for the CDR3 is TGTGCCAGCCGGTACGGACTAGCGGGCGGGGAGCTGTTTTTT.

The chain uses TRBV9 and TRBJ2-1; 9 nucleotides align to TRBD2. The germline V gene encodes CDR1 SGDLS and CDR2 YYNGEE. The CDR3 contains 15 residues. Germline trimming cut 0 bases from V and 6 bases from J; bases unmatched to any gene: 4. Here the CDR3 reads CASSVVSSGVNEQFF. CDR3 sequence (DNA): TGTGCCAGCAGCGTAGTGTCTAGCGGGGTCAATGAGCAGTTCTTC.

In this sample, this clone turned up a few times. The chain is built from TRBV7-9 and TRBJ1-2, with 7 bases identical to TRBD1. CDR1 and CDR2 from the germline V gene are SEHNR and FQNEAQ (reference sequence). V lost 5 bases, J lost 5 bases, and 8 bases stayed unmatched. The CDR3 runs 14 residues. The CDR3 sequence: CASSDRDRVYGYTF. The DNA of the CDR3 is TGTGCCAGCAGCGACCGGGACAGAGTTTATGGCTACACCTTC.

V gene TRBV21-1 combines with J gene TRBJ1-3. TRBV21-1 is a listed pseudogene. The CDR3 runs to 17 residues. The CDR3 reads CASSKVPGKGSGNTIYF. The CDR3 region has the DNA TGTGCCAGCAGCAAAGTGCCGGGAAAGGGCTCTGGAAACACCATATATTTT.

The chain combines TRBV18 with TRBJ1-2, with TRBD1 matching over 11 bases. The CDR3 sequence is 13 residues long. The V gene's germline CDR1 is KGHSH and CDR2 LQKENI. With 3 bases clipped from V and 8 bases from J, the junction kept 2 bases outside the gene matches. CDR3 residues: CASSPGTGGGYTF. The CDR3, as DNA: TGTGCCAGCTCACCCGGGACAGGGGGAGGCTACACCTTC.

The V and J genes are TRBV15 and TRBJ1-1, with D tentatively TRBD1 (6 bases). From germline, CDR1 is LNHNV and CDR2 YYDKDF (reference sequence). There are 13 residues in the CDR3. The ends were cut back, 3 bases at V and 7 bases at J, with 12 bases in the middle. CDR3 protein: CATSRTGTLEAFF. CDR3 in DNA: TGTGCCACCAGCAGGACCGGGACACTTGAAGCTTTCTTT.

The DNA of the CDR3 is TGTGCCACGACCAGGGGGATGGGGAACATTCAGTACTTC. Translated: CATTRGMGNIQYF. V is TRBV6-1 and J is TRBJ2-4; 7 bases line up with TRBD1. The CDR3 runs to 13 residues. Germline-derived CDR1 and CDR2 are MNHNS and SASEGT. V gave up 10 bases and J gave up 7 bases; unmatched junction bases: 10.

In DNA, the CDR3 is TGTGCCAGCAGCCAAGTATGGGGTAGTCTTCGAAACACCATATATTTT. Amino acids: CASSQVWGSLRNTIYF. The genes are TRBV14 and TRBJ1-3, with D unresolved. Trimming took off 1 base at V and 5 bases at J, with 15 bases between the two ends. Germline-derived CDR1 and CDR2 are SGHDN and FVKESK. The CDR3 length is 16 residues.

The chain combines TRBV5-1 with TRBJ2-2; 15 bases are a match to TRBD2. CDR1 and CDR2 from the germline V gene are SGHRS and YFSETQ. The CDR3 consists of 19 residues. The trim removed 2 bases at V and 0 bases at J, leaving 5 bases unmatched. The CDR3 DNA reads TGCGCCAGCAGCTTTAAGGGACTAGCGGGAGGCCCGAACACCGGGGAGCTGTTTTTT. This translates into CASSFKGLAGGPNTGELFF. The whole variable domain, filled in from reference TRBV5-1 and TRBJ2-2, reads KAGVTQTPRYLIKTRGQQVTLSCSPISGHRSVSWYQQTPGQGLQFLFEYFSETQRNKGNFPGRFSGRQFSNSRSEMNVSTLELGDSALYLCASSFKGLAGGPNTGELFFGEGSRLTVL.

The table lists this clone with a count of one. The chain links TRBV14 to TRBJ2-1, with TRBD2 matching 11 bases. CDR1 is SGHDN and CDR2 is FVKESK in the germline V gene. The CDR3 loop spans 15 amino acids. V was clipped by 6 bases and J by 7 bases; unmatched bases: 8. The DNA for the CDR3 is TGTGCCAGCAGACCTCTAGCGGGAGGAAGAAATGAGCAGTTCTTC. Translated: CASRPLAGGRNEQFF.

The J gene is TRBJ2-1, the V gene TRBV9; the D call may be TRBD1 or TRBD2 (6 bases each). The CDR3 has 14 amino acids. Trimming shortened V by 4 bases and J by 6 bases, and 14 bases separated the two germline ends. Looked up from germline, CDR1 is SGDLS and CDR2 is YYNGEE. The CDR3: CASSLTGGLNEQFF. CDR3 DNA sequence: TGTGCCAGCAGCCTGACAGGAGGGCTCAATGAGCAGTTCTTC.

The chain carries TRBV27 and TRBJ1-2; possible D gene TRBD1, 5 bases. With 2 bases removed from V and 7 bases from J, the gap between germline ends came to 14 bases. CDR1 MNHEY and CDR2 SMNVEV come from the germline V gene (reference sequence). CDR3 length: 14 residues. The DNA of the CDR3 is TGTGCCAGCAGTTTACTCAGGGATGAGGGTGGCTACACCTTC. The encoded protein is CASSLLRDEGGYTF.

V is TRBV27 and J is TRBJ2-7; D is perhaps TRBD2 (6 bases). Per the germline V gene, CDR1 is MNHEY and CDR2 is SMNVEV (reference sequence). The length of the CDR3 is 13 residues. The ends were cut back, 5 bases at V and 5 bases at J, with 13 bases in the middle. The DNA for the CDR3 is TGTGCCAGCAGTCGGGGGACGCTGGACGAGCAGTACTTC. It specifies CASSRGTLDEQYF.

V and J are TRBV4-1 and TRBJ1-5; D ambiguous. Trimming took 3 bases from V and 2 from J, leaving 5 bases between them. Per germline, CDR1 MGHRA and CDR2 YSYEKL. CDR3 length equals 13 residues. CDR3 in DNA: TGCGCCAGCAGCCACCGGGGCAATCAGCCCCAGCATTTT. Its protein is CASSHRGNQPQHF.

The genes are TRBV7-6 and TRBJ1-4, with 9 bases identical to TRBD1. V lost 5 bases to trimming and J lost 5 bases; unmatched junction nucleotides: 6. This CDR3 spans 15 amino acids. Germline V lookup: CDR1 SGHVS, CDR2 FNYEAQ. CDR3 protein: CASSLIQGANEKLFF. DNA for the CDR3: TGTGCCAGCAGCCTGATACAGGGGGCGAATGAAAAACTGTTTTTT.

The DNA of the CDR3 is TGTGCCAGCAGGGTTCAGTCCTCCATGGATACGCAGTATTTT. Translation gives CASRVQSSMDTQYF. The chain joins TRBV11-2 to TRBJ2-3; D gene unclear. Trimming cost V 6 bases and J 6 bases, with 16 bases left between them. The CDR3 contains 14 residues. Looked up from germline, CDR1 is SGHAT and CDR2 is FQNNGV.

This chain uses TRBV28 with TRBJ2-5; TRBD2 matches 15 bases. Per the germline V gene, CDR1 is MDHEN and CDR2 is SYDVKM. Losses at the gene ends were 7 bases for V and 4 bases for J; bases not matched to a gene: 7. The CDR3 has 16 residues. The CDR3 DNA is TGTGCCAGCACTCCTGGGACTAGCGGGAGGAGAGAGACCCAGTACTTC. Residues: CASTPGTSGRRETQYF.

CDR3 nucleotides: TGTGCCAGCAGTAACCATGGACAGGGTATCGACGAGCAGTACTTC. Protein product: CASSNHGQGIDEQYF. This chain links TRBV27 with TRBJ2-7, with 8 bases aligning to TRBD1. V lost 5 bases to trimming and J lost 5 bases; unmatched junction nucleotides: 11. From germline, CDR1 is MNHEY and CDR2 SMNVEV (reference sequence). There are 15 residues in the CDR3.